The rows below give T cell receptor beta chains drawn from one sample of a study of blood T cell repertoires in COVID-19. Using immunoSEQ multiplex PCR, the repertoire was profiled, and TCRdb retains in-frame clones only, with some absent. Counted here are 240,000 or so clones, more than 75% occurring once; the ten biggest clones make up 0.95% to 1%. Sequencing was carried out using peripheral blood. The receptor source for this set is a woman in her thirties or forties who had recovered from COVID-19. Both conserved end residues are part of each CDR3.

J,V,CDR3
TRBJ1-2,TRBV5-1,CASRLPRQGYVGYTF
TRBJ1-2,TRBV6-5,CASTGTGFHYGYTF
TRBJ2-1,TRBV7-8,CASSLRGSYNEQFF
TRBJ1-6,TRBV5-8,CASSFGDREGHNSPLHF
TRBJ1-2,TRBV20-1,CSARGGGGYTF
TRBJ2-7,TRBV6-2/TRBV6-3,CASSGGTSGLYEQYF
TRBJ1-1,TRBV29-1,CSAEGGLAEAFF
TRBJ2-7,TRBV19,CASSTGLAGVEQYF
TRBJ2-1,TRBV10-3,CATRASSYNEQFF
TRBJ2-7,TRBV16,CASSPRGQGYFTYEQYF
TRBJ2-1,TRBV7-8,CASSLRLAGLDGEQFF
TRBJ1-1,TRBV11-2,CASSFLTGMNTEAFF
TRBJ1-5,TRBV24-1,CATNPFLSDPRGNQPQHF
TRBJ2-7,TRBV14,CASSPTSGRATEQYF
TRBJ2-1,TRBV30,CAWSGGPGSAGQFF
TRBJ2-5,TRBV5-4,CASSPNSQETQYF
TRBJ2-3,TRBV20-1,CSGGSADTQYF
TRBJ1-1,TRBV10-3,CAISHSTGSGTEAFF
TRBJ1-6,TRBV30,CAWEGQAYNSPLHF
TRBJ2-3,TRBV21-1,CASSPRGTSGSRGDTQYF
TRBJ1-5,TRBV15,CATSREGTLGQPQHF
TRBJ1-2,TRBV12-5,CASGLGDRGGGYTF
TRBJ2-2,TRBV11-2,CASSPRGGTLPGELFF
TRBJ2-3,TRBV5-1,CASSRLATNTDTQYF
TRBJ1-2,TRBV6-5,CASSSPLGGTDYGYTF
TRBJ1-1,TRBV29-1,CSVKQGGNTEAFF
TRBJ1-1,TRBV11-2,CASSPHLGARGDTEAFF
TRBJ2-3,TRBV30,CAWTAGGPGTDTQYF
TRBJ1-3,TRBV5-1,CASSLAGGLYGNTIYF
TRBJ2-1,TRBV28,CASSPTSANEQFF
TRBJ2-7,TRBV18,CASSPQDRGVEQYF